This T cell receptor (beta chain) comes out of a study of T-cell memory formation after mild COVID-19. Study-wide background: The two donors had largely donor-specific TCR clusters.

The study's findings and limits: Some clones that responded turned up in pre-infection memory, which suggests that cross-reactive memory joined in. Mostly located in CM and EM were contracting CD4+ clones, with contracting CD8+ clones located in EMRA.

UMIs and sample barcodes were carried by the TCR alpha and TCR beta cDNA libraries that 5'RACE produced using constant-segment primers. TCRdb used MiXCR to reprocess the 5' RACE reads, holding one entry per CDR3 protein. The sample gives approximately 480,000 distinct CDR3 sequences, 15% to 20% of which show up once; approximately 13% is in the top ten. Turning to this clonotype: Its antigen is still unknown.

The sample comprised PBMCs or a T cell subset sorted from them (not recorded which). This clonotype originated in an adult woman who had mild COVID-19 (a few samples of this study predate the infection). Cell type and time point are not known.

The CDR3 DNA reads as TGCGCCAGCAGCTTGGATTCTAGGAGCACAGATACGCAGTATTTT. Encoded protein: CASSLDSRSTDTQYF. The rearrangement joins TRBV5-1 to TRBJ2-3; D gene unclear. This CDR3 has 15 residues. From germline, CDR1 is SGHRS and CDR2 YFSETQ. V lost 0 bases and J lost 0, with 8 bases in between.